This TCR beta chain was obtained from a study of T cell responses to AZD1222 COVID-19 vaccine. V shed 5 bases, J shed 4 bases, and the junction held 4 bases outside the gene matches. CDR3 length: 13 amino acids. Germline values: CDR1 LNHDA, CDR2 SQIVND (reference sequence). Only in-frame clones appear in the TCRdb table, and some are missing; sequencing was by immunoSEQ multiplex PCR. The sample shows some 100,000 clones, 91% of them seen only once. This TCR was recovered from an adult in good health. This chain joins TRBV19 and TRBJ1-2; 7 nucleotides align to TRBD1. Sequenced material: peripheral blood, taken on day 0 of AZD1222 vaccination. The CDR3 DNA follows: TGTGCCAGTAGTCACAGGGGTAGCTATGGCTACACCTTC. It is translated as CASSHRGSYGYTF. Using reference TRBV19 and TRBJ1-2 for the parts outside the CDR3, the full variable domain is DGGITQSPKYLFRKEGQNVTLSCEQNLNHDAMYWYRQDPGQGLRLIYYSQIVNDFQKGDIAEGYSVSREKKESFPLTVTSAQKNPTAFYLCASSHRGSYGYTFGSGTRLTVV.